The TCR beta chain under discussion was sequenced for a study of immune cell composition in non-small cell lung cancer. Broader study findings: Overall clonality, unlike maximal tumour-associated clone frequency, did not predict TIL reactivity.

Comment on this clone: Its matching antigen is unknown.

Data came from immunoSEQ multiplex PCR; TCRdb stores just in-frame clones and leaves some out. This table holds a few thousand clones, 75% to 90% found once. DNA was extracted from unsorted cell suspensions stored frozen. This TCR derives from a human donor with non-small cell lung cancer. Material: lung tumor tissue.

The CDR3 is CSVGGLSSYGYTF. DNA for the CDR3: TGCAGCGTTGGGGGGCTGTCTAGCTATGGCTACACCTTC. The V call is TRBV29-1, the J call TRBJ1-2, with D maybe TRBD1 (6 bases). V was clipped by 4 bases and J by 4 bases, with 13 bases between them. Germline-derived CDR1 and CDR2 are SQVTM and ANQGSEA. The CDR3 is 13 residues long. The full variable domain, its missing parts supplied by reference TRBV29-1 and TRBJ1-2, is SAVISQKPSRDICQRGTSLTIQCQVDSQVTMMFWYRQQPGQSLTLIATANQGSEATYESGFVIDKFPISRPNLTFSTLTVSNMSPEDSSIYLCSVGGLSSYGYTFGSGTRLTVV.